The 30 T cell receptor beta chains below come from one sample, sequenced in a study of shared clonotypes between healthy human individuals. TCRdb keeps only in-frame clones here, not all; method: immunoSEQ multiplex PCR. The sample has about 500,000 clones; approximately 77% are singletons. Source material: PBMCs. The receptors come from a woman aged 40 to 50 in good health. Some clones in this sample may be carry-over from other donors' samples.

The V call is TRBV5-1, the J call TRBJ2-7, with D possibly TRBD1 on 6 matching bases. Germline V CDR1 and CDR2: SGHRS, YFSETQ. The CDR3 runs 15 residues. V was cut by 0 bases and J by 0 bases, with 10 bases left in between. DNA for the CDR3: TGCGCCAGCAGCTTGGACCGGGACAACTCCTACGAGCAGTACTTC. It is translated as CASSLDRDNSYEQYF.

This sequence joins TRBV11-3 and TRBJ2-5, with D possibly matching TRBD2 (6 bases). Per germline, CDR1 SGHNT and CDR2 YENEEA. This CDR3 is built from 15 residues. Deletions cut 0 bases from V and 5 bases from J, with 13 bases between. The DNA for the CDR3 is TGTGCCAGCAGCTTAGATGGAGGGATGGGGGAGACCCAGTACTTC. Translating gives CASSLDGGMGETQYF.

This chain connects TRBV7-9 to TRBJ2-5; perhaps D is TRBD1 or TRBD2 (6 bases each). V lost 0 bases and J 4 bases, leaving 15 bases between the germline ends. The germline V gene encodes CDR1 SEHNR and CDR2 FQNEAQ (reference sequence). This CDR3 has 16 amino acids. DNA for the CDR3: TGTGCCAGCAGCTTAGCCCCAGGGGAAGCGGGAGAGACCCAGTACTTC. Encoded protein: CASSLAPGEAGETQYF.

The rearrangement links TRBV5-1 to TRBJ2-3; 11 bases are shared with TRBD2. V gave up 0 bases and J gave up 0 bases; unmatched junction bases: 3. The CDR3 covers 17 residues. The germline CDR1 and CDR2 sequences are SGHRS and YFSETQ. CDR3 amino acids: CASSLGRLAGSTDTQYF. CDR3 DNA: TGCGCCAGCAGCTTGGGACGACTAGCGGGGAGCACAGATACGCAGTATTTT. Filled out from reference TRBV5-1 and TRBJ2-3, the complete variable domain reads KAGVTQTPRYLIKTRGQQVTLSCSPISGHRSVSWYQQTPGQGLQFLFEYFSETQRNKGNFPGRFSGRQFSNSRSEMNVSTLELGDSALYLCASSLGRLAGSTDTQYFGPGTRLTVL.

In DNA, the CDR3 is TGTGCCTGGAGTTATGTGGGGGTTGGCACTGAAGCTTTCTTT. As protein: CAWSYVGVGTEAFF. The rearrangement joins TRBV30 to TRBJ1-1; D may be TRBD1 (5 bases). Trimming stripped 2 bases from V and 4 bases from J, with 14 bases between. The CDR3 contains 14 residues. The germline V gene has CDR1 GTSNPN and CDR2 SVGIG (reference sequence). Full variable domain (remainder filled in from reference TRBV30 and TRBJ1-1): SQTIHQWPATLVQPVGSPLSLECTVEGTSNPNLYWYRQAAGRGLQLLFYSVGIGQISSEVPQNLSASRPQDRQFILSSKKLLLSDSGFYLCAWSYVGVGTEAFFGQGTRLTVV.

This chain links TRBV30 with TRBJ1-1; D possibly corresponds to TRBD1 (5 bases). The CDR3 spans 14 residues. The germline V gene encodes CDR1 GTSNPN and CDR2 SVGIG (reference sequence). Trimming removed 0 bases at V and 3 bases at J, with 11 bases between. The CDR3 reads CAWSVRWGYTEAFF. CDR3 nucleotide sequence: TGTGCCTGGAGTGTACGTTGGGGGTACACTGAAGCTTTCTTT.

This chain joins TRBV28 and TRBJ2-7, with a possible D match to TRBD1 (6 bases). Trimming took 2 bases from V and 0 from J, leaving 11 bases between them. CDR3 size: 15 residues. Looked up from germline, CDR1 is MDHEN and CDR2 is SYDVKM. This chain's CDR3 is CASSLTGHDSYEQYF. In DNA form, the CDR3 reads TGTGCCAGCAGTTTAACGGGACACGACTCCTACGAGCAGTACTTC.

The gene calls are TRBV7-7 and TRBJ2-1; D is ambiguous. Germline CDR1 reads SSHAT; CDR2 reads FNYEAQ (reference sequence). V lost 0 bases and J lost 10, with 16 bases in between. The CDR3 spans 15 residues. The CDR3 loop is CASSLAGSPGVEQFF. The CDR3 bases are TGTGCCAGCAGCTTAGCTGGATCCCCGGGCGTAGAGCAGTTCTTC.

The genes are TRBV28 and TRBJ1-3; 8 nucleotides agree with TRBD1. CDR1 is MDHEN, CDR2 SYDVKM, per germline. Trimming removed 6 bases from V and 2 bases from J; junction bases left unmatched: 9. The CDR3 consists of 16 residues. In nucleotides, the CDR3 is TGTGCCAGCAGAAAGACAGGGGAATCTACTGGAAACACCATATATTTT. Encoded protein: CASRKTGESTGNTIYF.

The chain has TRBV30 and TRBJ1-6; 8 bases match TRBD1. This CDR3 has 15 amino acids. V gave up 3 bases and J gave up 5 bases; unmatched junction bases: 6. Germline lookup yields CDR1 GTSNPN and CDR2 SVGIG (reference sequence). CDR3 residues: CAWSRPTGDNSPLHF. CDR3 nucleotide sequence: TGTGCCTGGAGCCGCCCGACAGGGGATAATTCACCCCTCCACTTT.

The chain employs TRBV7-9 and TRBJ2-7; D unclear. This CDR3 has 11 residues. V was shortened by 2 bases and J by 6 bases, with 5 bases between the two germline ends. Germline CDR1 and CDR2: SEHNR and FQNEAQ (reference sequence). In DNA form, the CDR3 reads TGTGCCAGCAGCTTACATTTCGAGCAGTACTTC. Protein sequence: CASSLHFEQYF.

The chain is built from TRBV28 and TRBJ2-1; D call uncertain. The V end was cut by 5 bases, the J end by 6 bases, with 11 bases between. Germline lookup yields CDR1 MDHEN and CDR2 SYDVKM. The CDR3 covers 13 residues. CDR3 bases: TGTGCCAGCAGTCCACCTGGCCTCAATGAGCAGTTCTTC. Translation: CASSPPGLNEQFF.

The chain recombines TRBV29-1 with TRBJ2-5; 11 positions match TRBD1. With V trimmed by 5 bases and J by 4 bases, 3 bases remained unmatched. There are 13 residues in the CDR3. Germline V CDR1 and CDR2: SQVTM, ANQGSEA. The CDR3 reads CSVRGTGGETQYF. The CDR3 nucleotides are TGCAGCGTTAGGGGGACAGGGGGAGAGACCCAGTACTTC.

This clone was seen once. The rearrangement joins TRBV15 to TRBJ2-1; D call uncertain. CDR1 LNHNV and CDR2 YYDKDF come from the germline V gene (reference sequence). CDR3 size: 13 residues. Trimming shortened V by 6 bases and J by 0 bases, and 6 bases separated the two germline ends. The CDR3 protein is CATSKSSYNEQFF. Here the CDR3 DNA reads TGTGCCACCAGTAAGAGCTCCTACAATGAGCAGTTCTTC.

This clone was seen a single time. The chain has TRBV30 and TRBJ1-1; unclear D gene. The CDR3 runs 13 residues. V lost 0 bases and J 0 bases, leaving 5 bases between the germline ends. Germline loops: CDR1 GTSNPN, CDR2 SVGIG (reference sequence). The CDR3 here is CAWSVVLNTEAFF. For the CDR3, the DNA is TGTGCCTGGAGTGTTGTCCTGAACACTGAAGCTTTCTTT.

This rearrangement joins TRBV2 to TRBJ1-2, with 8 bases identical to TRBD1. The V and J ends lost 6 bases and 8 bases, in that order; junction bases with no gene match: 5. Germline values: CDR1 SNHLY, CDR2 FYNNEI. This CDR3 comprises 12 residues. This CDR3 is CASRQGAGGYTF. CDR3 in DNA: TGTGCCAGCAGGCAGGGGGCTGGGGGCTACACCTTC. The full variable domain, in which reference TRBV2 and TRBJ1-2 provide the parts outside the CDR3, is EPEVTQTPSHQVTQMGQEVILRCVPISNHLYFYWYRQILGQKVEFLVSFYNNEISEKSEIFDDQFSVERPDGSNFTLKIRSTKLEDSAMYFCASRQGAGGYTFGSGTRLTVV.

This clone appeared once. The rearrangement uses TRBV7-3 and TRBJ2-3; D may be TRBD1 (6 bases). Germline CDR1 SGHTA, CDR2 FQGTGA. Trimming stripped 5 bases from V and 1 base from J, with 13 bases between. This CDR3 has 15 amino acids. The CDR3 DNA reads TGTGCCAGCAGCCAAGGGGGTGGGGGCACAGATACGCAGTATTTT. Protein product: CASSQGGGGTDTQYF.

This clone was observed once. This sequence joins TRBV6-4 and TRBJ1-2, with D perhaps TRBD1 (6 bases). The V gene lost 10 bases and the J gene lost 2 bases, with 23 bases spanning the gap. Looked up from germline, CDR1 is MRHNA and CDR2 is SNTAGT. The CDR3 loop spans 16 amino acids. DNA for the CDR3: TGTGCCACCCGGGGGGACATAGAAACTAAAAACTATGGCTACACCTTC. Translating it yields CATRGDIETKNYGYTF.

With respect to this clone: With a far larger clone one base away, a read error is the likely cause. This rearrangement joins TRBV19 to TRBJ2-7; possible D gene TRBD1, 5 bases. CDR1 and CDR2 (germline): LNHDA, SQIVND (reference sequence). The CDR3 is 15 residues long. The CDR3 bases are TGTGCCAGTAGTACCCGACAGACCAACTCCTACGAGCAGTGCTTC. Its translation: CASSTRQTNSYEQCF. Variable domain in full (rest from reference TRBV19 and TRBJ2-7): DGGITQSPKYLFRKEGQNVTLSCEQNLNHDAMYWYRQDPGQGLRLIYYSQIVNDFQKGDIAEGYSVSREKKESFPLTVTSAQKNPTAFYLCASSTRQTNSYEQCFGPGTRLTVT.

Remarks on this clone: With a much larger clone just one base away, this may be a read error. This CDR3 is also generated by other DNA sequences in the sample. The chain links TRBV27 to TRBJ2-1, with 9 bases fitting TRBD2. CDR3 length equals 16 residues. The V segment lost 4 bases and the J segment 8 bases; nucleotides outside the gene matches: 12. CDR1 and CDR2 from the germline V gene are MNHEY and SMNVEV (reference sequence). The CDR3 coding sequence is TGTGCCAGCAGTTCCCTTAGCGGGGGAGGCCCGCATGAGCAGTTCTTC. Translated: CASSSLSGGGPHEQFF.

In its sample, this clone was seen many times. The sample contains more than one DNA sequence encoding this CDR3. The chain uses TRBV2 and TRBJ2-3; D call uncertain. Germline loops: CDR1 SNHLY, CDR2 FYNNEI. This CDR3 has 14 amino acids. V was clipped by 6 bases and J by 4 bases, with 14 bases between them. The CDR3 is CASRGVFESDTQYF. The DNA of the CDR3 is TGTGCCAGCAGAGGCGTTTTCGAGTCAGATACGCAGTATTTT.

This CDR3 is CASSPRTSGSFEQYF. CDR3 sequence (DNA): TGTGCCAGCAGCCCACGGACTAGCGGGAGTTTCGAGCAGTACTTC. The V gene is TRBV4-2, the J gene TRBJ2-7; 13 bases line up with TRBD2. Germline V CDR1 and CDR2: LGHNA, YNFKEQ. The junction had 6 bases not matched to a gene; V was cut back by 4 bases and J by 6 bases. This CDR3 comprises 15 residues.

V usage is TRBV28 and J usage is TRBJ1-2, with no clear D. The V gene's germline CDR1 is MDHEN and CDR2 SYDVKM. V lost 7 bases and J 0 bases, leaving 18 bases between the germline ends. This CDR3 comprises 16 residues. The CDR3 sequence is CASIRGLRSSNYGYTF. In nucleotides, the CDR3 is TGTGCCAGCATCCGAGGGTTGAGAAGCTCTAACTATGGCTACACCTTC.

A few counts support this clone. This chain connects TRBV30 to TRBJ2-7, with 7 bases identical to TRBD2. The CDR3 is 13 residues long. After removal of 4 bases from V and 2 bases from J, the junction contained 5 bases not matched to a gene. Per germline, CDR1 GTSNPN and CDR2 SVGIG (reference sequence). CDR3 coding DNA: TGTGCCTGGAATCGCGGGAGCGCCTACGAGCAGTACTTC. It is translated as CAWNRGSAYEQYF.

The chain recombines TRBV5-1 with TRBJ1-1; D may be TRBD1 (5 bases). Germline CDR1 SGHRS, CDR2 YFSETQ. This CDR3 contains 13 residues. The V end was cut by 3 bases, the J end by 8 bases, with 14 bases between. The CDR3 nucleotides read TGCGCCAGCAGCTACTCCGGGACTTCCGAAGCTTTCTTT. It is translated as CASSYSGTSEAFF.

CDR3 DNA sequence: TGCAGCGTTTGGGCGGGGACTAGTGACTACGAGCAGTACTTC. Translated: CSVWAGTSDYEQYF. The V call is TRBV29-1, the J call TRBJ2-7; 8 bases are a match to TRBD2. V dropped 5 bases and J dropped 3; count of bases not matched to a gene: 9. From germline, CDR1 is SQVTM and CDR2 ANQGSEA. The CDR3 has 14 amino acids.

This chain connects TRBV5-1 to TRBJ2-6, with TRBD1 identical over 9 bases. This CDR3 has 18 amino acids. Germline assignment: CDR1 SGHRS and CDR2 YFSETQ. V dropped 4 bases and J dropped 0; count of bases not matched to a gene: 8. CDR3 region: CASSLLGTGYSGANVLTF. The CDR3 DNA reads TGCGCCAGCAGCCTCCTTGGGACAGGGTACTCTGGGGCCAACGTCCTGACTTTC.

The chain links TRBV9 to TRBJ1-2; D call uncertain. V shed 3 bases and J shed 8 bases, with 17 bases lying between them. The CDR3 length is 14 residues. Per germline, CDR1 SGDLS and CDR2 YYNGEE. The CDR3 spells CASSDRTALRGYTF. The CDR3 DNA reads TGTGCCAGCAGCGACCGGACGGCCCTCCGGGGCTACACCTTC. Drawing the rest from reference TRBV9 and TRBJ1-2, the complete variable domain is DSGVTQTPKHLITATGQRVTLRCSPRSGDLSVYWYQQSLDQGLQFLIQYYNGEERAKGNILERFSAQQFPDLHSELNLSSLELGDSALYFCASSDRTALRGYTFGSGTRLTVV.

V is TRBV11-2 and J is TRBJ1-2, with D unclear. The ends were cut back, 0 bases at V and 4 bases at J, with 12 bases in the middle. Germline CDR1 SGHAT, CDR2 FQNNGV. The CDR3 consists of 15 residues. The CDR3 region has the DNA TGTGCCAGCAGCTTAGATCACGGGGATGGCTATGGCTACACCTTC. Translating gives CASSLDHGDGYGYTF.

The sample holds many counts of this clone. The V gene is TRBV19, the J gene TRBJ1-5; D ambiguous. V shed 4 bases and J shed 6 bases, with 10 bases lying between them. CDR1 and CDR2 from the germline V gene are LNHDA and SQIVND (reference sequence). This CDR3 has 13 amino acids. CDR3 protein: CASSTQRSQPQHF. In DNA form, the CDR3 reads TGTGCCAGTAGTACCCAGAGAAGTCAGCCCCAGCATTTT.